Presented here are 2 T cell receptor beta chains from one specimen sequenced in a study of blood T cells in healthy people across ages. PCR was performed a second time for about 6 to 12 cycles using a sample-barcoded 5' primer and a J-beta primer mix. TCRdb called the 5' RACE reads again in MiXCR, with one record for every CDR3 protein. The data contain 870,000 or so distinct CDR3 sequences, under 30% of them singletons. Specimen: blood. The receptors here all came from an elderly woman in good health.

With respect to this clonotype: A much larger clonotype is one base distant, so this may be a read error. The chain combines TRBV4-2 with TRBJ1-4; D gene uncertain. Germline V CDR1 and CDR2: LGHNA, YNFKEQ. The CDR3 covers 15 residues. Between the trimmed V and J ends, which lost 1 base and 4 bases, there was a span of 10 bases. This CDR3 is CASSQGAVNNEKLFF. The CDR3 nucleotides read TGTGCCAGCAGCCAAGGGGCAGTCAATAATGAAAAACTGTTTTTT.

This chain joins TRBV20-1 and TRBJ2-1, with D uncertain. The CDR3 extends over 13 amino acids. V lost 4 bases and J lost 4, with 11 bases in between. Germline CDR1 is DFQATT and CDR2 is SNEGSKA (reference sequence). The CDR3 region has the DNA TGCAGTGCTATGTCCAACTATTACAATGAGCAGTTCTTC. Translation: CSAMSNYYNEQFF.